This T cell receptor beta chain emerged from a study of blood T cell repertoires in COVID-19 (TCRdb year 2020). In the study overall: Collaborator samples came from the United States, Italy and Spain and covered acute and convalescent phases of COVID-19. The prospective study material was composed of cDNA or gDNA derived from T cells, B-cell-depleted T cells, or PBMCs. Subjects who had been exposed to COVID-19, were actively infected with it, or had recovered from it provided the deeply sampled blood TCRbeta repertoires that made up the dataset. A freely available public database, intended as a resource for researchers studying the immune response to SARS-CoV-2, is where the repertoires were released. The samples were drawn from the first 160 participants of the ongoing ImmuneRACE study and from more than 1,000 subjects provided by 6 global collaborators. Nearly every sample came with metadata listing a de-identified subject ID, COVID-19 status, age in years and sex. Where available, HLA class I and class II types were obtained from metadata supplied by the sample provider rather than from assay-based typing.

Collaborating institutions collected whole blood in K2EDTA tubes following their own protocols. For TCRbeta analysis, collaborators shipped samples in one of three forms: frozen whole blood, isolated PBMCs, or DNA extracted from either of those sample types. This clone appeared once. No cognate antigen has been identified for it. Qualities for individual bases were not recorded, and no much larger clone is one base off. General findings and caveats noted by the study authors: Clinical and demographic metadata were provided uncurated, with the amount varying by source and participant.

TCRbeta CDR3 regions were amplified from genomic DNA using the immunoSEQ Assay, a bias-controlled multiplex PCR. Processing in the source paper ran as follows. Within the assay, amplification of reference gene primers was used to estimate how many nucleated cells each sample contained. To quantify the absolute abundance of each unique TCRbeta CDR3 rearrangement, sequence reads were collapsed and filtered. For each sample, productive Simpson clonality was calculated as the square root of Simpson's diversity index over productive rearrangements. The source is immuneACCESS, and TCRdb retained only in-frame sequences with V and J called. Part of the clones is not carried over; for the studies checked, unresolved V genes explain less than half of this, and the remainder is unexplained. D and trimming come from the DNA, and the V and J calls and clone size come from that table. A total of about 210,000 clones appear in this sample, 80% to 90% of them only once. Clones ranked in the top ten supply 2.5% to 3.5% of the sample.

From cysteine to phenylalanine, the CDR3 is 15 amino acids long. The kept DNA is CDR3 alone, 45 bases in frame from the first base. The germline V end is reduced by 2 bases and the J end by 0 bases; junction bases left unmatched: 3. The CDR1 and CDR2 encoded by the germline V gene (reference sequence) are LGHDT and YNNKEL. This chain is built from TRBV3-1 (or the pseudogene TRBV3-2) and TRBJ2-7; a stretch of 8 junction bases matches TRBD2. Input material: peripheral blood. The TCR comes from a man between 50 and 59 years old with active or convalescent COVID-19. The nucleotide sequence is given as TGTGCCAGCAGCCAACTAGCGGGTCCCTCCTACGAGCAGTACTTC. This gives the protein CASSQLAGPSYEQYF.